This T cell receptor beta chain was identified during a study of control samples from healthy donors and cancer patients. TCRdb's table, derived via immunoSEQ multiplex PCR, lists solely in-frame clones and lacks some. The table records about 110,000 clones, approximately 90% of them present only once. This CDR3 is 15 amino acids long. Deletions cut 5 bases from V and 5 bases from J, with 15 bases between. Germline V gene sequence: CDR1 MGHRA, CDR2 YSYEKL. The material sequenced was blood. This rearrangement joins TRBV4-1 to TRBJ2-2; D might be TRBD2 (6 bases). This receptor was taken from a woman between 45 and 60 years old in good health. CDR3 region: CASSMPSGSTGELFF. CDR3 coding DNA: TGCGCCAGCAGCATGCCGAGCGGGTCTACCGGGGAGCTGTTTTTT.